The present T cell receptor (beta chain) was sequenced within a study of shared T cell receptors in the human thymus. This CDR3 has 16 residues. CDR1 is SGDLS, CDR2 YYNGEE, per germline. V lost 4 bases to trimming and J lost 0 bases; unmatched junction nucleotides: 8. Using immunoSEQ multiplex PCR, the repertoire was profiled, and TCRdb retains in-frame clones only, with some absent. This sample has hundreds of thousands of clones, with around 87% found just once. This sample also belongs to another study, concerning human thymus T cells. That report adds: The source of the thymus tissue was resections taken during corrective heart surgery. Gene usage for V and J segments appeared biased in thymic and blood repertoires. Thymic repertoires from unrelated individuals overlapped highly, related research reported.

The TCR sequence derives from a boy in the first two years of life with a congenital heart defect. The sample taken for sequencing was thymocytes. This chain links TRBV9 with TRBJ2-7; the match to TRBD2 covers 9 bases. This CDR3 is CASSPRLAENSYEQYF. In DNA form, the CDR3 reads TGTGCCAGCAGCCCCCGACTAGCGGAGAACTCCTACGAGCAGTACTTC. The full variable domain, rest sourced from reference TRBV9 and TRBJ2-7, is DSGVTQTPKHLITATGQRVTLRCSPRSGDLSVYWYQQSLDQGLQFLIQYYNGEERAKGNILERFSAQQFPDLHSELNLSSLELGDSALYFCASSPRLAENSYEQYFGPGTRLTVT.